This TCR beta chain originates from a study of blood T cell repertoires in COVID-19. CDR1 and CDR2 from the germline V gene are SGHNT and YENEEA. The CDR3 sequence is 13 residues long. J gave up 3 bases and V 3 bases, and 2 bases lay outside the gene matches. Seattle participants joined during active infection and were tracked over time. Libraries were prepared by immunoSEQ multiplex PCR; TCRdb keeps only in-frame clonotypes and omits some of them. Counted here are about 170,000 clones, roughly 93% occurring once; the ten biggest clones make up around 5.1%. This TCR derives from a man younger than 30 with COVID-19, enrolled during active disease. This chain links TRBV11-3 with TRBJ2-7, with TRBD2 matching 7 bases. Material for sequencing was peripheral blood. DNA of the CDR3: TGTGCCAGCAGCTTTGGGGGGGGCTACGAGCAGTACTTC. Protein sequence: CASSFGGGYEQYF.